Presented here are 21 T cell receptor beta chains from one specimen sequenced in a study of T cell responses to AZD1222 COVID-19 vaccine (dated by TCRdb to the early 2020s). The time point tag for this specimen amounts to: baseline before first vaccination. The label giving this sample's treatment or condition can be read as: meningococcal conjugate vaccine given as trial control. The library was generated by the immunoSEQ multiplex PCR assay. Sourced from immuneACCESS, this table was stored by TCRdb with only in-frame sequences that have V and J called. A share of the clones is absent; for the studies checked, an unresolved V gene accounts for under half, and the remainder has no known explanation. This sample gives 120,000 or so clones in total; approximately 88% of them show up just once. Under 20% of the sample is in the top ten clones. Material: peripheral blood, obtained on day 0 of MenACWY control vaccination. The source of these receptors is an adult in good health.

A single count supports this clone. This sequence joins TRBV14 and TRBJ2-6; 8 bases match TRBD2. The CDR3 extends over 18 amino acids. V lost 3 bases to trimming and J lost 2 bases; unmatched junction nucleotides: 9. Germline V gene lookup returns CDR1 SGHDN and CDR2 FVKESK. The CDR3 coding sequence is TGTGCCAGCAGCCACTGGTCGGGGGGGCCTCCTGGGGCCAACGTCCTGACTTTC. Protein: CASSHWSGGPPGANVLTF.

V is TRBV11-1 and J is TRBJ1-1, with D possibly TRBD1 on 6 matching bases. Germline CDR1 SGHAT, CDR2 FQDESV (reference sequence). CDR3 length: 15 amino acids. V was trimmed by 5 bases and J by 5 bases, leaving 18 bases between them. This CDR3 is CASSGTQGFRTEAFF. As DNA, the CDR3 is TGTGCCAGCAGCGGAACACAGGGTTTTCGGACTGAAGCTTTCTTT.

CDR3 protein: CASSLGRNSGNTIYF. In DNA form, the CDR3 reads TGTGCCAGCAGTTTGGGACGGAACTCTGGAAACACCATATATTTT. This chain links TRBV7-3 with TRBJ1-3, with D maybe TRBD1 (5 bases). The V end was cut by 6 bases, the J end by 0 bases, with 12 bases between. CDR3 length equals 15 residues. From germline, CDR1 is SGHTA and CDR2 FQGTGA.

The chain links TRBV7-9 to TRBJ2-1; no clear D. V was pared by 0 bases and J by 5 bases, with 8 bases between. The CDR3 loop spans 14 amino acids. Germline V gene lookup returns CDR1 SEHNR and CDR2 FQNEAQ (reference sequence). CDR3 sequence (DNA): TGTGCCAGCAGCTTAGCTTCGGCCGACAATGAGCAGTTCTTC. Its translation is CASSLASADNEQFF.

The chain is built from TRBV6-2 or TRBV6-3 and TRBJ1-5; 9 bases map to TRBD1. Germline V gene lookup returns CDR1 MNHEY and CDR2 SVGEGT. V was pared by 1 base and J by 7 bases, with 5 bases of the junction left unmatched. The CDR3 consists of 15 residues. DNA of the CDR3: TGTGCCAGCAGTTACTACAGGGGGCTGGGGCAGCCCCAGCATTTT. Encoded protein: CASSYYRGLGQPQHF.

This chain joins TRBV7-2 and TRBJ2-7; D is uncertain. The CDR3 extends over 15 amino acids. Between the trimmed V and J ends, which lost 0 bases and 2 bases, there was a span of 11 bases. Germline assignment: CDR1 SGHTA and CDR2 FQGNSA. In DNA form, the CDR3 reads TGTGCCAGCAGCTTAGCGTCGACGGCCGCCTACGAGCAGTACTTC. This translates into CASSLASTAAYEQYF.

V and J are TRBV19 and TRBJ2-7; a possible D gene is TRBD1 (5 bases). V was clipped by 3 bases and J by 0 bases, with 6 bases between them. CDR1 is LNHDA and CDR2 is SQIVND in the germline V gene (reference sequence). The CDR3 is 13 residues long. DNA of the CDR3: TGTGCCAGTAGTATCGACAGCTCCTACGAGCAGTACTTC. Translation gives CASSIDSSYEQYF.

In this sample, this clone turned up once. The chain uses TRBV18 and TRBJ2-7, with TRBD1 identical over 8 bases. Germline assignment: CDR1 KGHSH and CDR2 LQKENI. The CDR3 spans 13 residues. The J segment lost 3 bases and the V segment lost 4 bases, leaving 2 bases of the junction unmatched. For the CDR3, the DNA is TGTGCCAGCTCACATACAGGGGGCTACGAGCAGTACTTC. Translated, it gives CASSHTGGYEQYF.

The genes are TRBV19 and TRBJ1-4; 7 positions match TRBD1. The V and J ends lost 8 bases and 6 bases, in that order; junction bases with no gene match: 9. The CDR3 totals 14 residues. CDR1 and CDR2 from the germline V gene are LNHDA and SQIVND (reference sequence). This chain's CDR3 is CASVPGTADEKLFF. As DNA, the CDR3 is TGTGCCAGTGTCCCCGGGACAGCCGATGAAAAACTGTTTTTT. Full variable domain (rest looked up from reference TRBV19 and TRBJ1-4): DGGITQSPKYLFRKEGQNVTLSCEQNLNHDAMYWYRQDPGQGLRLIYYSQIVNDFQKGDIAEGYSVSREKKESFPLTVTSAQKNPTAFYLCASVPGTADEKLFFGSGTQLSVL.

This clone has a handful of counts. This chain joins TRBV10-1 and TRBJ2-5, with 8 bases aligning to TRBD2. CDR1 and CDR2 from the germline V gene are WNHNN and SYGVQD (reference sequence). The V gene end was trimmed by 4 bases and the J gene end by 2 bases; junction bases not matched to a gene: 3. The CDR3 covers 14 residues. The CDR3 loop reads CASSASGRQETQYF. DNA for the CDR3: TGCGCCAGCAGTGCAAGCGGGAGACAAGAGACCCAGTACTTC.

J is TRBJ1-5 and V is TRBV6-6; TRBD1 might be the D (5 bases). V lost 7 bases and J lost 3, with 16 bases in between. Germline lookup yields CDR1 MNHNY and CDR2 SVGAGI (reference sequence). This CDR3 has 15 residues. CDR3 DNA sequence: TGTGCCAGCAACCCAGGGCGAACAGTCAATCAGCCCCAGCATTTT. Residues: CASNPGRTVNQPQHF.

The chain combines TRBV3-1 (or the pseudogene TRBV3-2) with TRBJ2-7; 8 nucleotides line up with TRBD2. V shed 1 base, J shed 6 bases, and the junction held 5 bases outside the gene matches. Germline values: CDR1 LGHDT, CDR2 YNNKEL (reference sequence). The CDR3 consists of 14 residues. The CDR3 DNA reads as TGTGCCAGCAGCCAAGCAGCGGGAGTGCTCGAGCAGTACTTC. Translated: CASSQAAGVLEQYF.

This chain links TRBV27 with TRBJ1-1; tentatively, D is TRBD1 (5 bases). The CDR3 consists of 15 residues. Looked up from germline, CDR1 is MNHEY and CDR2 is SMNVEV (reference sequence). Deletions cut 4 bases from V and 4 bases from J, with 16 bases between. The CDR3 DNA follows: TGTGCCAGCAGTTCCTCAGGGAAATCGGGCACTGAAGCTTTCTTT. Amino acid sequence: CASSSSGKSGTEAFF.

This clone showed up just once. CDR3 sequence reads: CSARVDFGYTF. For the CDR3, the DNA is TGCAGTGCTAGAGTTGACTTTGGCTACACCTTC. The chain recombines TRBV20-1 with TRBJ1-2, with unresolved D. The V end lost 1 base, the J end lost 7 bases, and 7 bases lay between the germline ends. Germline CDR1 is DFQATT and CDR2 is SNEGSKA (reference sequence). The CDR3 contains 11 residues.

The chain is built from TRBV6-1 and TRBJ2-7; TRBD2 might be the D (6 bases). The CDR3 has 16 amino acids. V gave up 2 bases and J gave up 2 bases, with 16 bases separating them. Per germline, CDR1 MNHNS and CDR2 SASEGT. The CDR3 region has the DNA TGTGCCAGCAGTGAAATTTTCCTAGCGAGCACCTACGAGCAGTACTTC. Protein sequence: CASSEIFLASTYEQYF.

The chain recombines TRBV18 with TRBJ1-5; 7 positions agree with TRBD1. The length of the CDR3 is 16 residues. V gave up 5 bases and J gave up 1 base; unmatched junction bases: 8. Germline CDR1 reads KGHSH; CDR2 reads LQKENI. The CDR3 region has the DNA TGTGCCAGCTCAACCAAGACAGGGCTAAGCAATCAGCCCCAGCATTTT. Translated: CASSTKTGLSNQPQHF.

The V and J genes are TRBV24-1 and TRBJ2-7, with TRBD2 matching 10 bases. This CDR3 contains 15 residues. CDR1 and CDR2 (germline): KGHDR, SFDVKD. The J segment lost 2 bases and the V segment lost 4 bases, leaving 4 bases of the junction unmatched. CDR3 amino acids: CATSDPLAGAYEQYF. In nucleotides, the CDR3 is TGTGCCACCAGTGACCCGCTAGCGGGGGCCTACGAGCAGTACTTC.

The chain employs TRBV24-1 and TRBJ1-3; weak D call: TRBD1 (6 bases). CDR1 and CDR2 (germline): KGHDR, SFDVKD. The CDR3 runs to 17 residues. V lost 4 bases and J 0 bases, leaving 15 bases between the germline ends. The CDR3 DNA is TGTGCCACCAGTGAAAAAACAGGGCTCCACTCTGGAAACACCATATATTTT. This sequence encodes CATSEKTGLHSGNTIYF.

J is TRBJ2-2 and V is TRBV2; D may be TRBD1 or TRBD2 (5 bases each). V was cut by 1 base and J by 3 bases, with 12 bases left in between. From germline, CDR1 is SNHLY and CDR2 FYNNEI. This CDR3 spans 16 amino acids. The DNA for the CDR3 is TGTGCCAGCAGTGAAGAGGGACCTCAGTACACCGGGGAGCTGTTTTTT. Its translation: CASSEEGPQYTGELFF.

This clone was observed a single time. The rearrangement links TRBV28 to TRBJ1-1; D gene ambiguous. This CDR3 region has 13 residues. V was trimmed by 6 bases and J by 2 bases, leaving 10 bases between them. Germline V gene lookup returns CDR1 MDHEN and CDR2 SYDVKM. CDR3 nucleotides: TGTGCCAGCAGCAAGAGTATTAACACTGAAGCTTTCTTT. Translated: CASSKSINTEAFF.

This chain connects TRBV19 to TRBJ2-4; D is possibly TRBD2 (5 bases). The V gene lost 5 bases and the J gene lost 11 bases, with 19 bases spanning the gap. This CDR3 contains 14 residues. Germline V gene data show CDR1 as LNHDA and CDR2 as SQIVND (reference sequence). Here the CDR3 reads CASSGLRDPFFQYF. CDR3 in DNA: TGTGCCAGTAGTGGTCTGAGGGATCCTTTTTTTCAGTACTTC.